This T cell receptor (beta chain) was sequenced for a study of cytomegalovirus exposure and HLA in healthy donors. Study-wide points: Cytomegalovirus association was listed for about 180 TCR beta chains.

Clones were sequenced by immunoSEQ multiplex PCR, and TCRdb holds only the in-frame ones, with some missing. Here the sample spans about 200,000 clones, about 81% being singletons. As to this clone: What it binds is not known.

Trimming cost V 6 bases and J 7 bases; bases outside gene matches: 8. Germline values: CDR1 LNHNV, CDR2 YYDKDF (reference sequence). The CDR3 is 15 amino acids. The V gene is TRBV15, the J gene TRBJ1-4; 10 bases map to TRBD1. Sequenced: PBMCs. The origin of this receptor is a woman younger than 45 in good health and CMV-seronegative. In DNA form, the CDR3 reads TGTGCCACCAGACGGGATAGGACAGGGGGTGAAAAACTGTTTTTT. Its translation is CATRRDRTGGEKLFF.